The text below deals with one T cell receptor beta chain. The source of the sample is a study of T cell changes during pregnancy in multiple sclerosis. This table comes from immunoSEQ multiplex PCR, and its TCRdb copy is limited to in-frame clones, with some not included. The sample lists roughly 100,000 clones; 91% were seen once. Germline loops: CDR1 MNHEY, CDR2 SVGAGI. The V end was cut by 0 bases, the J end by 4 bases, with 12 bases between. This CDR3 has 15 amino acids. The chain carries TRBV6-5 and TRBJ2-5; possibly TRBD1 for D (5 bases). The sequence came from a female donor in good health, enrolled as a control in a pregnancy study. The sample was peripheral blood, taken after pregnancy. The CDR3 region is CASSYSKTVTETQYF. CDR3 nucleotides: TGTGCCAGCAGTTACTCCAAGACAGTGACAGAGACCCAGTACTTC.